This entry describes one TCR beta chain. Its antigen is undetermined. The data are from a study of Ad26.COV2.S vaccination and SARS-CoV-2 variants. Across the whole study: In the study, Ad26.COV2.S was injected intramuscularly once, or twice 56 days apart. Regarding the study as a whole: Non-spike TCR breadth was similar in vaccine and placebo recipients.

The CDR3 sequence is 11 residues long. Per the germline V gene, CDR1 is LNHDA and CDR2 is SQIVND (reference sequence). V lost 4 bases and J lost 7, with 8 bases in between. Sequenced by immunoSEQ multiplex PCR; TCRdb stores in-frame clones only, minus some. Of some 480,000 clones in the sample, 87% were seen once. Treatment here: about 20 received Ad26.COV2.S at low or high dose, single or two shots; about 5 received placebo; per-sample allocation not given. The study sampled participants on day 63 after the first vaccine or placebo injection. In the vaccine, an Ad26 vector expressed the SARS-CoV-2 spike of the Wuhan strain.

The receptor comes from a person between 18 and 59 years old who received the Ad26.COV2.S COVID-19 vaccine or a placebo. V usage is TRBV19 and J usage is TRBJ2-7; D unclear. The material was peripheral blood, obtained in a trial of Ad26.COV2.S vaccine versus placebo. CDR3 DNA: TGTGCCAGTAGTACCCGAGAAGAGCAGTACTTC. This gives the protein CASSTREEQYF.